This T cell receptor (beta chain) appears in the sequencing data of a study of PD-1 blockade in classical Hodgkin lymphoma. Study observations and caveats: Patients newly diagnosed and complete responders had comparable baseline diversity. Newly diagnosed patients were said to have less baseline TCR diversity than healthy donors did.

Germline CDR1 and CDR2: SGHVS and FNYEAQ. The CDR3 is 15 amino acids. Trimming took off 3 bases at V and 6 bases at J, with 18 bases between the two ends. Produced via immunoSEQ multiplex PCR; TCRdb's table is partial and in-frame only. The table lists around 2,900 clones, 75% of them singletons. Points on this clone: Its antigen is undetermined.

Specified time point: cycle 4 day 1 (C4D1), after five to seven weeks of nivolumab. Every patient relapsed after autologous stem cell transplantation, and brentuximab vedotin exposure varied. By magnetic negative selection, CD8+ T cells were isolated from the thawed PBMCs. This clonotype originated in a human donor with classical Hodgkin lymphoma. The starting material was CD8+ T cells from blood, obtained before the fourth cycle of nivolumab. The chain links TRBV7-6 to TRBJ2-7; TRBD2 might be the D (6 bases). CDR3 in amino acids: CASSFTGTPQSEQYF. In DNA form, the CDR3 reads TGTGCCAGCAGCTTTACCGGGACTCCCCAGAGCGAGCAGTACTTC.